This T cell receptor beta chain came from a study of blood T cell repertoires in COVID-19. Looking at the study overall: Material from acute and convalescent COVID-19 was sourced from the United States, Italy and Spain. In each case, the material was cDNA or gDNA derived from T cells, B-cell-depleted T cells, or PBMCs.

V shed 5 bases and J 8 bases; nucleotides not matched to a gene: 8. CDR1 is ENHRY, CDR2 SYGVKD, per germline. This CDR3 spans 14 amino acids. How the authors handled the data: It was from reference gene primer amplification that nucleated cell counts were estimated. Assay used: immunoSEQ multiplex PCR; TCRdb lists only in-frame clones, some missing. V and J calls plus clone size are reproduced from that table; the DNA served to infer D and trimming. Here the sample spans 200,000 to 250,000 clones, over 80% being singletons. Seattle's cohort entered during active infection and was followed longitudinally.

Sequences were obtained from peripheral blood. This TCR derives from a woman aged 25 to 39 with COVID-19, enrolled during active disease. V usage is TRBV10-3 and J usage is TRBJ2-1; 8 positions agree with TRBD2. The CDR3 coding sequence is TGTGCCATCAGTATCCGCGGGGGGCGCGATGAGCAGTTCTTC. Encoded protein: CAISIRGGRDEQFF.